These 23 T cell receptor beta chains originate from one sample sequenced in a study of blood T cell repertoires in COVID-19. Assay: immunoSEQ multiplex PCR; the TCRdb copy retains only in-frame clones and omits some. The table shows 75,000 to 100,000 clones, with approximately 87% occurring only once. Sequences were obtained from peripheral blood. The receptors originated from a human donor in a cohort sampled during active COVID-19.

This clone ranks as large (0.1 to 1%). The chain has TRBV30 and TRBJ1-4; D not resolved. This CDR3 has 12 amino acids. Germline V CDR1 and CDR2: GTSNPN, SVGIG (reference sequence). V lost 8 bases and J lost 2, with 9 bases in between. The CDR3 DNA is TGTGCCCTCCAGGTGACTAATGAAAAACTGTTTTTT. Translated, it gives CALQVTNEKLFF.

V usage is TRBV6-5 and J usage is TRBJ2-7; 8 bases are a match to TRBD1. This CDR3 spans 15 amino acids. Germline CDR1 MNHEY, CDR2 SVGAGI. Trimming took 7 bases from V and 6 from J; bases not matched to a gene: 14. CDR3 coding DNA: TGTGCCAGCACTAATCCCCCGGACAGGGTGGTCGAGCAGTACTTC. Protein: CASTNPPDRVVEQYF.

This sequence joins TRBV5-4 and TRBJ1-1, with 7 bases matching TRBD1. Germline V gene sequence: CDR1 SGHNT, CDR2 YYREEE (reference sequence). V lost 4 bases and J lost 1; bases outside the gene matches: 4. CDR3 length equals 14 residues. The CDR3 nucleotides are TGTGCCAGCAGCAAGGACAGGCCGAACACTGAAGCTTTCTTT. Amino acid sequence: CASSKDRPNTEAFF.

V gene TRBV7-9 combines with J gene TRBJ2-2; possibly TRBD1 for D (5 bases). The CDR3 loop spans 15 amino acids. Germline CDR1 SEHNR, CDR2 FQNEAQ (reference sequence). Trimming stripped 1 base from V and 6 bases from J, with 12 bases between. CDR3 DNA sequence: TGTGCCAGCAGCTTAGGACAGTCGTCGTCCGGGGAGCTGTTTTTT. Encoded protein: CASSLGQSSSGELFF.

The V gene is TRBV13, the J gene TRBJ2-1, with D perhaps TRBD2 (6 bases). This CDR3 contains 13 residues. With 4 bases removed from V and 7 bases from J, the gap between germline ends came to 11 bases. CDR1 is PRHDT, CDR2 FYEKMQ, per germline (reference sequence). This CDR3 reads CASSSSGSNEQFF. CDR3 DNA: TGTGCCAGCAGCTCCTCCGGGAGTAATGAGCAGTTCTTC. Combining the CDR3 with reference TRBV13 and TRBJ2-1 gives the whole variable domain AAGVIQSPRHLIKEKRETATLKCYPIPRHDTVYWYQQGPGQDPQFLISFYEKMQSDKGSIPDRFSAQQFSDYHSELNMSSLELGDSALYFCASSSSGSNEQFFGPGTRLTVL.

V is TRBV5-1 and J is TRBJ2-2; 8 bases are a match to TRBD2. V was clipped by 2 bases and J by 7 bases; unmatched bases: 13. Germline CDR1 and CDR2: SGHRS and YFSETQ. CDR3 length: 17 residues. The CDR3 loop reads CASSFGSGGPVDGELFF. In nucleotides, the CDR3 is TGCGCCAGCAGCTTTGGGAGCGGGGGCCCCGTGGACGGGGAGCTGTTTTTT. Together with reference TRBV5-1 and TRBJ2-2, the CDR3 gives the full variable domain: KAGVTQTPRYLIKTRGQQVTLSCSPISGHRSVSWYQQTPGQGLQFLFEYFSETQRNKGNFPGRFSGRQFSNSRSEMNVSTLELGDSALYLCASSFGSGGPVDGELFFGEGSRLTVL.

This chain uses TRBV7-9 with TRBJ1-1, with a possible D match to TRBD1 (6 bases). The CDR3 sequence is 15 residues long. Trimming took off 3 bases at V and 4 bases at J, with 15 bases between the two ends. Germline values: CDR1 SEHNR, CDR2 FQNEAQ (reference sequence). The CDR3 region is CASSFNRVGGTEAFF. The CDR3, as DNA: TGTGCCAGCAGCTTCAACAGGGTCGGCGGCACTGAAGCTTTCTTT.

The rearrangement links TRBV5-1 to TRBJ2-3; D is perhaps TRBD2 (5 bases). Per germline, CDR1 SGHRS and CDR2 YFSETQ. Trimming stripped 7 bases from V and 2 bases from J, with 14 bases between. The CDR3 is 14 amino acids. DNA for the CDR3: TGCGCCAGCTCGGACTTCAGAAACACAGATACGCAGTATTTT. Protein product: CASSDFRNTDTQYF. The full variable domain, completed using reference TRBV5-1 and TRBJ2-3, is KAGVTQTPRYLIKTRGQQVTLSCSPISGHRSVSWYQQTPGQGLQFLFEYFSETQRNKGNFPGRFSGRQFSNSRSEMNVSTLELGDSALYLCASSDFRNTDTQYFGPGTRLTVL.

J is TRBJ2-3 and V is TRBV23-1; 8 positions agree with TRBD1. TRBV23-1 is annotated as an ORF whose role is uncertain. CDR3 length equals 14 residues. Trimming removed 7 bases from V and 6 bases from J; junction bases left unmatched: 9. The CDR3 sequence is CASNRGDNGDTQYF. DNA of the CDR3: TGCGCCAGCAACAGGGGGGATAATGGGGATACGCAGTATTTT.

The genes are TRBV7-9 and TRBJ2-7; 9 bases align to TRBD1. The CDR3 totals 15 residues. J lost 4 bases, V lost 3 bases, and 7 bases had no gene match. From germline, CDR1 is SEHNR and CDR2 FQNEAQ (reference sequence). The CDR3 loop is CASSFPGQGIYEQYF. The CDR3 coding sequence is TGTGCCAGCAGCTTTCCGGGACAGGGCATATACGAGCAGTACTTC.

The chain recombines TRBV3-1 (or the pseudogene TRBV3-2) with TRBJ2-6, with a possible D match to TRBD2 (6 bases). CDR1 LGHDT and CDR2 YNNKEL come from the germline V gene (reference sequence). The CDR3 extends over 20 amino acids. V gave up 1 base and J gave up 0 bases, with 19 bases separating them. The CDR3 is CASSQVWGTRQYSGANVLTF. The CDR3 nucleotides read TGTGCCAGCAGCCAAGTGTGGGGGACTCGGCAGTACTCTGGGGCCAACGTCCTGACTTTC.

V and J are TRBV3-1 (or the pseudogene TRBV3-2) and TRBJ2-4, with unresolved D. This CDR3 contains 18 residues. Per the germline V gene, CDR1 is LGHDT and CDR2 is YNNKEL (reference sequence). V lost 0 bases to trimming and J lost 1 base, with 16 bases between them. CDR3 sequence: CASSQDPIPATAKNIQYF. The CDR3 DNA reads as TGTGCCAGCAGCCAAGATCCTATCCCAGCGACCGCCAAAAACATTCAGTACTTC.

A note on this clone: A junction boundary mismatches the germline segment, possibly from a read error. The V gene is TRBV11-3, the J gene TRBJ2-7; TRBD1 is a possible D gene (5 bases). The CDR3 consists of 15 residues. Germline CDR1 is SGHNT and CDR2 is YENEEA. The CDR3 is CASSLSRASSSEQYF. In nucleotides, the CDR3 is TGTGCCAGCAGCTTAAGCAGGGCAAGCTCCTCCGAGCAGTACTTC.

Written as DNA, the CDR3 is TGTGCCAGCAGCCTTACAGGTATTTCTGGAAACACCATATATTTT. It encodes CASSLTGISGNTIYF. The chain uses TRBV9 and TRBJ1-3; D is possibly TRBD1 (5 bases). In germline, CDR1 is SGDLS, CDR2 YYNGEE. The ends were cut back, 4 bases at V and 1 base at J, with 12 bases in the middle. This CDR3 comprises 15 residues. Filled out from reference TRBV9 and TRBJ1-3, the complete variable domain reads DSGVTQTPKHLITATGQRVTLRCSPRSGDLSVYWYQQSLDQGLQFLIQYYNGEERAKGNILERFSAQQFPDLHSELNLSSLELGDSALYFCASSLTGISGNTIYFGEGSWLTVV.

The J gene is TRBJ2-7, the V gene TRBV7-8; TRBD1 matches at 7 bases. The CDR3 totals 14 residues. Losses at the gene ends were 5 bases for V and 4 bases for J; bases not matched to a gene: 8. The V gene's germline CDR1 is SGHVS and CDR2 FQNEAQ. CDR3 loop: CASSPTRGRYEQYF. Written as DNA, the CDR3 is TGTGCCAGCAGCCCCACTAGGGGGCGTTACGAGCAGTACTTC.

This chain uses TRBV19 with TRBJ2-7, with TRBD1 matching over 8 bases. CDR3 length: 15 amino acids. V was pared by 5 bases and J by 2 bases, with 8 bases of the junction left unmatched. Germline V gene lookup returns CDR1 LNHDA and CDR2 SQIVND (reference sequence). DNA for the CDR3: TGTGCCAGTAGTCCCGGACAGGGTCCACCCTACGAGCAGTACTTC. It translates to CASSPGQGPPYEQYF. The entire variable domain, with the rest obtained from reference TRBV19 and TRBJ2-7, is as follows: DGGITQSPKYLFRKEGQNVTLSCEQNLNHDAMYWYRQDPGQGLRLIYYSQIVNDFQKGDIAEGYSVSREKKESFPLTVTSAQKNPTAFYLCASSPGQGPPYEQYFGPGTRLTVT.

J is TRBJ1-2 and V is TRBV6-1, with D hard to call. Germline V gene data show CDR1 as MNHNS and CDR2 as SASEGT. CDR3 size: 13 residues. Trimming took off 3 bases at V and 4 bases at J, with 9 bases between the two ends. The CDR3 sequence: CASSDGGFYGYTF. The CDR3 nucleotides read TGTGCCAGCAGTGATGGAGGATTCTATGGCTACACCTTC.

The chain is built from TRBV5-6 and TRBJ1-5; TRBD1 matches 9 bases. This CDR3 has 18 residues. Germline trimming cut 1 base from V and 8 bases from J; bases unmatched to any gene: 16. Germline CDR1 reads SGHDT; CDR2 reads YYEEEE. The CDR3 loop reads CASSLLGGTGTSLEPQHF. The CDR3 DNA reads as TGTGCCAGCAGCTTGCTGGGGGGGACAGGGACATCTTTGGAGCCCCAGCATTTT.

The chain employs TRBV7-2 and TRBJ2-1; possible D gene TRBD2, 6 bases. The CDR3 is made up of 15 amino acids. Germline values: CDR1 SGHTA, CDR2 FQGNSA. Deletions cut 4 bases from V and 0 bases from J, with 10 bases between. In DNA form, the CDR3 reads TGTGCCAGCAGCTGGGACTTCAACTCCTACAATGAGCAGTTCTTC. This gives the protein CASSWDFNSYNEQFF.

The chain combines TRBV10-2 with TRBJ2-5, with 12 bases aligning to TRBD2. The junction had 3 bases not matched to a gene; V was cut back by 8 bases and J by 2 bases. CDR1 and CDR2 from the germline V gene are WSHSY and SAAADI. The CDR3 covers 14 residues. The DNA for the CDR3 is TGCGCCAGCCAACTAGCGGGGGGACAAGAGACCCAGTACTTC. Translating it yields CASQLAGGQETQYF.

The chain combines TRBV11-2 with TRBJ2-5; 8 nucleotides align to TRBD2. The junction had 12 bases not matched to a gene; V was cut back by 5 bases and J by 4 bases. This CDR3 has 16 residues. Per germline, CDR1 SGHAT and CDR2 FQNNGV. The DNA for the CDR3 is TGTGCCAGCAGCCTCACTCCCGGGACTAGTAGAGAGACCCAGTACTTC. Translation gives CASSLTPGTSRETQYF. The full variable domain, completed using reference TRBV11-2 and TRBJ2-5, is EAGVAQSPRYKIIEKRQSVAFWCNPISGHATLYWYQQILGQGPKLLIQFQNNGVVDDSQLPKDRFSAERLKGVDSTLKIQPAKLEDSAVYLCASSLTPGTSRETQYFGPGTRLLVL.

The rearrangement links TRBV19 to TRBJ1-5; D not resolved. V gave up 7 bases and J gave up 3 bases, with 13 bases separating them. The germline gives CDR1 LNHDA, CDR2 SQIVND (reference sequence). The CDR3 totals 14 residues. This chain's CDR3 is CASIDRVPNQPQHF. The CDR3 nucleotides read TGTGCCAGTATCGACCGGGTCCCCAATCAGCCCCAGCATTTT.

This clone appeared once. V and J are TRBV9 and TRBJ1-1; 7 nucleotides line up with TRBD1. The CDR3 is made up of 16 amino acids. CDR1 and CDR2 from the germline V gene are SGDLS and YYNGEE. V trimming: 3 bases; J trimming: 1 base; junction bases outside the gene matches: 9. CDR3 protein: CASSAGQNLRNTEAFF. CDR3 in DNA: TGTGCCAGCAGCGCGGGACAGAACCTGAGGAACACTGAAGCTTTCTTT.